This T cell receptor (beta chain) was profiled in a study of Ad26.COV2.S vaccination and SARS-CoV-2 variants. Study details: Donor allocation was to the COV1001 Ad26.COV2.S trial arm. Whole-study results and caveats: With respect to non-spike TCR breadth, vaccine and placebo recipients were similar.

This table comes from immunoSEQ multiplex PCR, and its TCRdb copy is limited to in-frame clones, with some not included. The table has 410,000 or so clones, about nine tenths seen once. The CDR3 is made up of 13 amino acids. Germline V CDR1 and CDR2: SGDLS, YYNGEE. Trimming took off 0 bases at V and 2 bases at J, with 5 bases between the two ends. This sample's treatment: some 19 received Ad26.COV2.S at low or high dose, single or two shots; several received placebo; per-sample allocation not given. On day 63 after the first injection, vaccine and placebo recipients gave samples. Expressing Wuhan-strain SARS-CoV-2 spike, an Ad26 vector served as the vaccine. Comments on this clone: Its antigen is not identified.

The clonotype originates from a person aged 18 to 65 who received the Ad26.COV2.S COVID-19 vaccine or a placebo. Here the sequenced sample was peripheral blood, taken in a trial of Ad26.COV2.S vaccine versus placebo. The J gene is TRBJ1-1, the V gene TRBV9; D is undetermined. The CDR3 spells CASSVVDNTEAFF. The CDR3 DNA reads as TGTGCCAGCAGCGTAGTGGACAACACTGAAGCTTTCTTT.